This T cell receptor beta chain was identified during a study of blood T cell repertoires in COVID-19. Study-level background: Acute-phase and convalescent COVID-19 samples originated in the United States, Italy and Spain.

Germline V gene lookup returns CDR1 SGHVS and CDR2 FQNEAQ. The CDR3 has 16 residues. Trimming shortened V by 7 bases and J by 5 bases, and 21 bases separated the two germline ends. Resolution of symptoms, clearance, or two negative PCRs was present in recovered Cohort 3 donors. Clones were read by immunoSEQ multiplex PCR, and TCRdb kept only the in-frame ones, dropping some. The repertoire holds roughly 250,000 clones, with approximately 90% as singletons. The V call is TRBV7-8, the J call TRBJ1-5; D is perhaps TRBD1 (6 bases). The TCR was taken from a man between 35 and 55 years old who had recovered from COVID-19. Sequencing input: PBMCs or T cells enriched from blood (not recorded which). This CDR3 is CASKLGLGQIDQPQHF. CDR3 DNA sequence: TGTGCCAGCAAACTTGGCCTCGGACAGATTGATCAGCCCCAGCATTTT.